This T cell receptor beta chain was sequenced for a study of blood T cells in healthy people across ages. Combining a sample-barcoded 5' primer with a J-beta primer mix, a second PCR ran for roughly 6 to 12 cycles. TCRdb recomputed calls from the 5' RACE reads with MiXCR, one row per CDR3 protein. The data hold fewer than 900,000 distinct CDR3 sequences, with 43% observed a single time. A remark on this clonotype: Its antigen is unknown.

Findings and limits, study-wide: Using unsorted PBMCs precluded a conclusive naive versus antigen-experienced comparison.

The CDR3 sequence is 20 residues long. V was shortened by 0 bases and J by 4 bases, with 25 bases between the two germline ends. Germline lookup yields CDR1 SEHNR and CDR2 FQNEAQ (reference sequence). This clonotype was sampled from a woman aged 55-70 years in good health. The chain employs TRBV7-9 and TRBJ2-1; D may match TRBD1 or TRBD2 (5 bases each). Material: blood. CDR3 sequence reads: CASSLAGARVYADKYNEQFF. The CDR3 bases are TGTGCCAGCAGCTTAGCTGGGGCGCGGGTTTATGCGGATAAATACAATGAGCAGTTCTTC.